This TCR beta chain was identified during a study of blood T cell repertoires in COVID-19. The table came from immunoSEQ multiplex PCR; TCRdb's copy has only in-frame clones and leaves some out. The profile shows some 510,000 clones, roughly 88% of them singletons. Trimming removed 1 base from V and 7 bases from J, with 11 bases in between. The CDR3 loop spans 15 amino acids. Germline V lookup: CDR1 SGHTA, CDR2 FQGNSA. The chain combines TRBV7-2 with TRBJ1-6; D unclear. The specimen was PBMCs or T cells enriched from blood (not recorded which). This receptor was obtained from a woman aged 40 to 49 who had recovered from COVID-19. CDR3: CASSLGVGMNSPLHF. The CDR3 DNA follows: TGTGCCAGCAGCTTAGGCGTCGGGATGAATTCACCCCTCCACTTT.